This is a list of T cell receptor beta chains from one sample in a study of blood T cell repertoires in COVID-19. TCRdb keeps only in-frame clones here, not all; method: immunoSEQ multiplex PCR. The sample includes 150,000 to 200,000 clones, roughly 83% of them seen just once. The specimen was peripheral blood. These receptors all come from a middle-aged woman with COVID-19, enrolled during active disease. Both conserved end residues are part of each CDR3.

j_call,v_call,cdr3_aa
TRBJ2-3,TRBV29-1,CSVDTSGADTQYF
TRBJ1-6,TRBV7-9,CASSRGRTGFSSPLHF
TRBJ1-1,TRBV9,CASSVTPGTGGLEDTEAFF
TRBJ2-5,TRBV7-2,CASSPYGPQETQYF
TRBJ1-1,TRBV9,CASSVGHQLGGAFF
TRBJ2-3,TRBV10-3,CAISPLQGTIADTQYF
TRBJ1-1,TRBV23-1,CASSQSTGDRGRSEAFF
TRBJ1-3,TRBV7-9,CASSQGQGGNTIYF
TRBJ2-2,TRBV7-5,CVVVQTGQGLVWGELFF
TRBJ1-3,TRBV15,CATSRDLESIYF